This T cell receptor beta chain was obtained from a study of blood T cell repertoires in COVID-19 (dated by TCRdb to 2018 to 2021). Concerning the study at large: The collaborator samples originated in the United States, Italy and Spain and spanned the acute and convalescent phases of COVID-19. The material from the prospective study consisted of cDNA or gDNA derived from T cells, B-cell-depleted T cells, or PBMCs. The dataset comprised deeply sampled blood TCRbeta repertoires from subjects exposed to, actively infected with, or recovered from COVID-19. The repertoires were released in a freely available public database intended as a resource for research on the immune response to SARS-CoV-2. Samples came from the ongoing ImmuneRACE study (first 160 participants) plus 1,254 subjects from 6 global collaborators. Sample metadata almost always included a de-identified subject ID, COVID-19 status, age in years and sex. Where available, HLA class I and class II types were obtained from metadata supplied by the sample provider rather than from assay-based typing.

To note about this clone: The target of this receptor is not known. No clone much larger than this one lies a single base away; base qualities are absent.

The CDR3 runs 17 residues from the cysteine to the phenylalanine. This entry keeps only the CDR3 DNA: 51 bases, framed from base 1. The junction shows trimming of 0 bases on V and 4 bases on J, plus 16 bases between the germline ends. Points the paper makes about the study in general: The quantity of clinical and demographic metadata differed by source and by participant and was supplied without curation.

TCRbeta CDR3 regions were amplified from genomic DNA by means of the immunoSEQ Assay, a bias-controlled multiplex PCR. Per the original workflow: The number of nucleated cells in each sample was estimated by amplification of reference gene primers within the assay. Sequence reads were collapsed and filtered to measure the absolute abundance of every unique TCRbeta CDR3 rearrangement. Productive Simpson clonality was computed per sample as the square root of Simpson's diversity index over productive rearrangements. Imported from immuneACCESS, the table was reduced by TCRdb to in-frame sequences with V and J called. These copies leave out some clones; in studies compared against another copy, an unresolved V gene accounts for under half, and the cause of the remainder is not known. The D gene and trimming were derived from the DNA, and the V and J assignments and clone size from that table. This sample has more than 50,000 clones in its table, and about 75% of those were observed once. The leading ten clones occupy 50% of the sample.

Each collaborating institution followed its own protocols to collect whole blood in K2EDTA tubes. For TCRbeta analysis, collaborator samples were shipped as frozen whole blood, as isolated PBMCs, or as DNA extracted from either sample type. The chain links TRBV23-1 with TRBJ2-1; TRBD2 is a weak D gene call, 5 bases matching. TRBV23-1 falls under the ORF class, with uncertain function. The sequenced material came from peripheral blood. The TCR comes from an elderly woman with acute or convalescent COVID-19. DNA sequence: TGCGCCAGCAGTCAATCTCTCGGGAAGGTCCGGTACAATGAGCAGTTCTTC. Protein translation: CASSQSLGKVRYNEQFF.